Sequencing of this T cell receptor (beta chain) was carried out in a study of blood T cell repertoires in COVID-19. Profiled with immunoSEQ multiplex PCR; TCRdb holds only in-frame clones, not every one. This sample has about 260,000 clones, with about 90% found just once. The specimen sequenced was peripheral blood. This receptor was identified in a woman in her 30s with COVID-19, enrolled during active disease.

CDR3 loop: CASSRTQGAEAFF. CDR3 in DNA: TGCGCCAGCAGCCGAACACAGGGGGCTGAAGCTTTCTTT. The chain employs TRBV5-1 and TRBJ1-1; TRBD1 matches 8 bases. The CDR3 is 13 amino acids. J lost 6 bases, V lost 4 bases, and 5 bases had no gene match. Germline V CDR1 and CDR2: SGHRS, YFSETQ.